Listed below are T cell receptor beta chains from one sample, sequenced in a study of CD8+CD57+ T cells in acquired aplastic anemia. A single record per CDR3 protein comes from TCRdb applying MiXCR to the reads. The table has about 160,000 distinct CDR3 sequences, about 48% seen once. Material: sorted CD4+, CD8+, or CD8+CD57+ T cells (not recorded which) from PBMCs. These receptors were taken from a human donor in good health. Both conserved end residues are part of each CDR3. The order of the fields is CDR3 protein, CDR3 DNA, clone size, V gene, D gene, J gene. D genes are given only for firm matches. The size field is filled for only some rows; it gives once, few, many or a size class.

CDR3aa: CASSASGQIALNYNEQFF
CDR3nt: TGTGCCAGTAGTGCCTCGGGACAGATCGCCCTTAACTACAATGAGCAGTTCTTC
abundance: NA
v_gene: TRBV19
d_gene: TRBD1
j_gene: TRBJ2-1

CDR3aa: CASSSRLSGNTF
CDR3nt: TGTGCCAGTAGTTCCAGGCTCTCTGGAAACACCTTC
abundance: NA
v_gene: TRBV19
d_gene: NA
j_gene: TRBJ1-2

CDR3aa: CASNSGRSNQPQHF
CDR3nt: TGTGCCAGCAATTCGGGACGTAGCAATCAGCCCCAGCATTTT
abundance: once
v_gene: TRBV2
d_gene: NA
j_gene: TRBJ1-5

CDR3aa: CASSGLAVNYGYTF
CDR3nt: TGTGCCAGCAGCGGCTTGGCAGTTAACTATGGCTACACCTTC
abundance: many
v_gene: TRBV7-8
d_gene: NA
j_gene: TRBJ1-2

CDR3aa: CASSSPWGAQSNTEAFF
CDR3nt: TGTGCCAGCAGTTCACCATGGGGGGCTCAAAGTAACACTGAAGCTTTCTTT
abundance: few
v_gene: TRBV27
d_gene: NA
j_gene: TRBJ1-1

CDR3aa: CSASRDTTNSPLHF
CDR3nt: TGCAGTGCTAGCCGGGACACAACTAATTCACCCCTCCACTTT
abundance: NA
v_gene: TRBV20-1
d_gene: NA
j_gene: TRBJ1-6

CDR3aa: CASRAGTSGRRTDTQYF
CDR3nt: TGTGCCAGCAGAGCCGGGACTAGCGGGAGGCGGACAGATACGCAGTATTTT
abundance: many
v_gene: TRBV2
d_gene: TRBD2
j_gene: TRBJ2-3

CDR3aa: CASRKTASFNQPQHF
CDR3nt: TGTGCCAGCAGGAAGACAGCCAGCTTCAATCAGCCCCAGCATTTT
abundance: NA
v_gene: TRBV27
d_gene: NA
j_gene: TRBJ1-5

CDR3aa: CASSLAAGGGPTYNEQFF
CDR3nt: TGCGCCAGCAGCTTGGCGGCAGGGGGCGGCCCTACTTACAATGAGCAGTTCTTC
abundance: NA
v_gene: TRBV5-1
d_gene: TRBD1
j_gene: TRBJ2-1

CDR3aa: CAGMGASGKYEQFF
CDR3nt: TGTGCCGGAATGGGGGCTAGCGGGAAATATGAGCAGTTCTTC
abundance: NA
v_gene: TRBV2
d_gene: TRBD2
j_gene: TRBJ2-1

CDR3aa: CASNMWRSGANVLTF
CDR3nt: TGTGCCAGTAACATGTGGAGGTCTGGGGCCAACGTCCTGACTTTC
abundance: NA
v_gene: TRBV19
d_gene: NA
j_gene: TRBJ2-6